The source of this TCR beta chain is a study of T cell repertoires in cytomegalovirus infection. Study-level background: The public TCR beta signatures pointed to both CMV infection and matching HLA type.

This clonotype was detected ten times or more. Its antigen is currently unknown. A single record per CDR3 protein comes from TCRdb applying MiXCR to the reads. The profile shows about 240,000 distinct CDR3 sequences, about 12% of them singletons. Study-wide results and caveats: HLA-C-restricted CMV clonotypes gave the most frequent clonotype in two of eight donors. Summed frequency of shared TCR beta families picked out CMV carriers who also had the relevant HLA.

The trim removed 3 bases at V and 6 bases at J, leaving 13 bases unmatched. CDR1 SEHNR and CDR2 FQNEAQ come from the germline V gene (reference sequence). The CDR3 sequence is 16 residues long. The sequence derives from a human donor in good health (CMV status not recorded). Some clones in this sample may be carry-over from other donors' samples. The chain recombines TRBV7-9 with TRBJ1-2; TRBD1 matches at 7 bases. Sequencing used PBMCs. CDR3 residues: CASSLGSDRYQNGYTF. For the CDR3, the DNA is TGTGCCAGCAGCTTGGGGTCGGACAGGTACCAAAATGGCTACACCTTC.